Listed below are T cell receptor beta chains from one sample, sequenced in a study of blood T cell repertoires in COVID-19. The method was immunoSEQ multiplex PCR; TCRdb's version includes in-frame clones alone and lacks a portion of them. The table records 250,000 or so clones, around 82% of them present only once. The sequenced material came from peripheral blood. The receptors here all came from a woman aged 70-85 years with acute or convalescent COVID-19. CDR3s include the opening cysteine and the closing phenylalanine or tryptophan. The order of the fields is CDR3 DNA, CDR3 protein, D gene, clone size, J gene, V gene. D genes are given only for firm matches. Size is stated for part of the rows, as once, few or many counts, or as a class when the clone is expanded.

TGCGCCAGCAGGAAACAGGGAGATCAGCCCCAGCATTTT CASRKQGDQPQHF NA NA TRBJ1-5 TRBV10-1
TGTGCCAGCAGCTTACAGGGGGCGAGCTACGAGCAGTACTTC CASSLQGASYEQYF TRBD1 NA TRBJ2-7 TRBV7-2
TGTGCCAGCAGTAAACGACAGGTTCGTTCTGGCTACACCTTC CASSKRQVRSGYTF NA NA TRBJ1-2 TRBV27
TGTGCCAGCAGTGTAGGGACAGTGAACACTGAAGCTTTCTTT CASSVGTVNTEAFF TRBD1 NA TRBJ1-1 TRBV6-6
TGTGCCAGCAGCCTCGGACAGCCTGAAAAACTGTTTTTT CASSLGQPEKLFF NA NA TRBJ1-4 TRBV7-2
TGTGCCTGGAGTGCTGGTGGGGGGGCGCTGGGTGGCTACACCTTC CAWSAGGGALGGYTF NA once TRBJ1-2 TRBV30
TGTGCCAGCAGGCCTCAGACAGGGAAAGCGGCTTTCTTT CASRPQTGKAAFF TRBD1 NA TRBJ1-1 TRBV6-2/TRBV6-3
TGTGCCAGTAGTATAGATAGGGCGACAGTCCGCAATCAGCCCCAGCATTTT CASSIDRATVRNQPQHF NA NA TRBJ1-5 TRBV19
TGCGCCAGCAGCTTGGCGGTCTCGAGGACAGATACGCAGTATTTT CASSLAVSRTDTQYF NA NA TRBJ2-3 TRBV5-1
TGTGCCAGCAGTTACATGAGGACAAAACGGGACACTGAAGCTTTCTTT CASSYMRTKRDTEAFF NA NA TRBJ1-1 TRBV6-2/TRBV6-3
TGTGCCAGCAGTGAACGAAAGGACAGGGGAAGCGAGCAGTACTTC CASSERKDRGSEQYF TRBD1 few TRBJ2-7 TRBV6-1
TGTGCCAGCAGAAAGAGCGGCCTCTCCTATAATTCACCCCTCCACTTT CASRKSGLSYNSPLHF NA NA TRBJ1-6 TRBV7-6
TGTGCCTGGACCTCACTAGGGTGGGTTACAACGAACTATGGCTACACCTTC CAWTSLGWVTTNYGYTF NA few TRBJ1-2 TRBV30
TGTGCCAGCAGTTTATATGCAGGGTACGGCAATCAGCCCCAGCATTTT CASSLYAGYGNQPQHF NA few TRBJ1-5 TRBV28
TGCGCCAGCAGCCAAGATCTCCCGGCCCTAGGTAATGAGCAGTTCTTC CASSQDLPALGNEQFF NA NA TRBJ2-1 TRBV4-3
TGCGCCAGCAGCTTGGGACAGGAGAGCTTTGGCTACACCTTC CASSLGQESFGYTF NA NA TRBJ1-2 TRBV5-1
TGTGCCAGCAGCAACGGGCAGGGCCCCCAGACTGATCACACCGGGGAGCTGTTTTTT CASSNGQGPQTDHTGELFF NA NA TRBJ2-2 TRBV21-1
TGTGCCAGCAGCTTAGGTGGGACAGGGTATCAGCCCCAGCATTTT CASSLGGTGYQPQHF TRBD1 NA TRBJ1-5 TRBV11-2
TGTGCCAGCAGCTTAGTAAGGGGGAGTACTGGGGTTAACACTGAAGCTTTCTTT CASSLVRGSTGVNTEAFF NA NA TRBJ1-1 TRBV7-2